Here is one T cell receptor beta chain with its context. The Seattle patients joined while their infection was active and were tracked longitudinally afterward. The sample is drawn from a study of blood T cell repertoires in COVID-19. Study as a whole: PBMCs, B-cell-depleted T cells, or T cells were the source of the cDNA or gDNA that made up the material.

This CDR3 has 16 amino acids. J lost 4 bases, V lost 4 bases, and 14 bases had no gene match. Germline V gene sequence: CDR1 SQVTM, CDR2 ANQGSEA. Source study methods: Using reference gene primer amplification, nucleated cell counts were estimated. Libraries were prepared by immunoSEQ multiplex PCR; TCRdb keeps only in-frame clonotypes and omits some of them. Clone size and V and J calls were adopted from that table, with D and trimming inferred from the DNA. In the table there are hundreds of thousands of clones, about nine tenths of which are singletons. The sample consisted of peripheral blood. The receptor comes from a woman aged 70 to 79 with COVID-19, enrolled during active disease. This rearrangement joins TRBV29-1 to TRBJ2-5; 8 nucleotides align to TRBD1. The CDR3 DNA reads TGCAGCGTTGTCCCGCCGCCAGGGGGCCGAGGAGAGACCCAGTACTTC. Amino acid sequence: CSVVPPPGGRGETQYF.